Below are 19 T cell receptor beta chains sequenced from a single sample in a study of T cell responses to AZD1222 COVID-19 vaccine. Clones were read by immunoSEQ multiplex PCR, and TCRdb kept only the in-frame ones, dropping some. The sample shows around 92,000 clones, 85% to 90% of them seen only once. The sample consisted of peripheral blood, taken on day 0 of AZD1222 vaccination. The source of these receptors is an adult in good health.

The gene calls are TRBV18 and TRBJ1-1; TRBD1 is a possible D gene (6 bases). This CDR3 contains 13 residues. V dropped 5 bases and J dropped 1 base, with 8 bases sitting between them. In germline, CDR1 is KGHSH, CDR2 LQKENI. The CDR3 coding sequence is TGTGCCAGCTCAAACAGGGAGAACACTGAAGCTTTCTTT. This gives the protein CASSNRENTEAFF.

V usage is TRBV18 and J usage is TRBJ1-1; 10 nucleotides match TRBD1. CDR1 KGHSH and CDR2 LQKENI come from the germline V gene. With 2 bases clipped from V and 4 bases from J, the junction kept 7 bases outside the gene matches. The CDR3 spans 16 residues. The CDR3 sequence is CASSPATGGGGTEAFF. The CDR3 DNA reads TGTGCCAGCTCACCAGCGACAGGGGGCGGAGGCACTGAAGCTTTCTTT.

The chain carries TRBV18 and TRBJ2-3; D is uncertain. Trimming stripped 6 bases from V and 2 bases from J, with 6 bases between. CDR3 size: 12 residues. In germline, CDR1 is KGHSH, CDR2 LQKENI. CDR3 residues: CASSPSTDTQYF. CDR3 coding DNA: TGTGCCAGCTCCCCTTCCACAGATACGCAGTATTTT.

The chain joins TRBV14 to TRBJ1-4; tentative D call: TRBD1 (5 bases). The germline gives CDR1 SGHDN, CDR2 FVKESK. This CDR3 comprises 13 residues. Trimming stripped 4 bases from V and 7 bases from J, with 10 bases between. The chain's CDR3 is CASSRQGGEKLFF. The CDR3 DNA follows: TGTGCCAGCAGCCGGCAGGGCGGTGAAAAACTGTTTTTT. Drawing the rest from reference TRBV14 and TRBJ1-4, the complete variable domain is EAGVTQFPSHSVIEKGQTVTLRCDPISGHDNLYWYRRVMGKEIKFLLHFVKESKQDESGMPNNRFLAERTGGTYSTLKVQPAELEDSGVYFCASSRQGGEKLFFGSGTQLSVL.

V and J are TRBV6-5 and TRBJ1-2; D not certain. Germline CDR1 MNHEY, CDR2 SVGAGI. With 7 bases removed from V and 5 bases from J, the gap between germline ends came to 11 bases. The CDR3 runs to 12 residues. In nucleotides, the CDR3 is TGTGCCAGCACCGAAGTGGGGTATGGCTACACCTTC. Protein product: CASTEVGYGYTF.

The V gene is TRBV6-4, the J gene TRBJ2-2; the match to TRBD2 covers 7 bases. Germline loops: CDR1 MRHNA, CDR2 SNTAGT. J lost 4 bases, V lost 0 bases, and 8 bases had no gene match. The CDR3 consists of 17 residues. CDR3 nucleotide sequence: TGTGCCAGCAGTGACTCCTGGAGGACGGGGGGCACCGGGGAGCTGTTTTTT. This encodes CASSDSWRTGGTGELFF.

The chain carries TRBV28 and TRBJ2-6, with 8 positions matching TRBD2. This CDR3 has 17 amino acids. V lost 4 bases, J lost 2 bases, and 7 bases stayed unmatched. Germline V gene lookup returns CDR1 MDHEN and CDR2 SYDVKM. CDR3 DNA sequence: TGTGCCAGCAGTTACGGGGGGGTTGGAACTGGGGCCAACGTCCTGACTTTC. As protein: CASSYGGVGTGANVLTF.

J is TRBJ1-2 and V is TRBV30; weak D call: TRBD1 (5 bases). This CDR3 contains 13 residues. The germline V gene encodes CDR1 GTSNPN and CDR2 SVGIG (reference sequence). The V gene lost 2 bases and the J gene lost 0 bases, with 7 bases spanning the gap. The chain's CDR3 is CAWSSGPNYGYTF. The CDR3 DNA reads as TGTGCCTGGAGTTCAGGGCCTAACTATGGCTACACCTTC. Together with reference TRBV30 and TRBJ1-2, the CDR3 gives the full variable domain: SQTIHQWPATLVQPVGSPLSLECTVEGTSNPNLYWYRQAAGRGLQLLFYSVGIGQISSEVPQNLSASRPQDRQFILSSKKLLLSDSGFYLCAWSSGPNYGYTFGSGTRLTVV.

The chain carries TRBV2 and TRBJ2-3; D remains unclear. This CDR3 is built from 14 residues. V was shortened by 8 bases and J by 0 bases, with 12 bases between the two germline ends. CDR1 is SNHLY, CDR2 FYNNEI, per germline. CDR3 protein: CASRQMGSTDTQYF. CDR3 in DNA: TGTGCCAGCCGGCAAATGGGGAGCACAGATACGCAGTATTTT.

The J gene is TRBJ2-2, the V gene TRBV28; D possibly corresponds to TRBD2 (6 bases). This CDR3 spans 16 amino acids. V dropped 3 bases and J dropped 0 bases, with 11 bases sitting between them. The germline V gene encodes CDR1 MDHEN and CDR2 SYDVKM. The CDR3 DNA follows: TGTGCCAGCAGTTTCCCTAGCGCTACGAACACCGGGGAGCTGTTTTTT. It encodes CASSFPSATNTGELFF.

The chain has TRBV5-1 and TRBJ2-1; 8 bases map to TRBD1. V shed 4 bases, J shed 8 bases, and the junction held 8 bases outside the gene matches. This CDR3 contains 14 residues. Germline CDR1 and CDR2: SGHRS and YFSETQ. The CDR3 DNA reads TGCGCCAGCAGCGTGACAGGGGTCCAGGATGAGCAGTTCTTC. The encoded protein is CASSVTGVQDEQFF.

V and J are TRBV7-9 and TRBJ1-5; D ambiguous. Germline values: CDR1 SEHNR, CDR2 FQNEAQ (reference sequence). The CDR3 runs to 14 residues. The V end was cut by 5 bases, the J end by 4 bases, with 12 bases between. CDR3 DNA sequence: TGTGCCAGCAGCCCTCAAGCTATGAATCAGCCCCAGCATTTT. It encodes CASSPQAMNQPQHF.

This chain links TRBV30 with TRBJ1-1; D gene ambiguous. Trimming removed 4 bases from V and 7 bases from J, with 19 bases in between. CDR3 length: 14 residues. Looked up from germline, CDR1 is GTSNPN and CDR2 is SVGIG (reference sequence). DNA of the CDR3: TGTGCCTGGAACCCGGGGAGAGGAGGTGGTGAAGCTTTCTTT. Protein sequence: CAWNPGRGGGEAFF.

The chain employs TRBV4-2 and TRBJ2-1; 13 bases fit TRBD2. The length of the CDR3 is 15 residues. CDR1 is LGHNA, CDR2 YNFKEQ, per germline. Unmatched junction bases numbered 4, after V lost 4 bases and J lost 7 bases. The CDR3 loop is CASSLGTSGTNEQFF. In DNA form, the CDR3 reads TGTGCCAGCAGCCTCGGGACTAGCGGGACGAATGAGCAGTTCTTC.

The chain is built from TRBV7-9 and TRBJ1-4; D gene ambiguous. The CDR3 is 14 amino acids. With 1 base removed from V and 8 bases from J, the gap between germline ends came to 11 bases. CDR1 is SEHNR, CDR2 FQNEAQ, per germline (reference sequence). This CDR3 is CASSLGVREEKLFF. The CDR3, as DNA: TGTGCCAGCAGCTTAGGGGTCCGTGAGGAAAAACTGTTTTTT.

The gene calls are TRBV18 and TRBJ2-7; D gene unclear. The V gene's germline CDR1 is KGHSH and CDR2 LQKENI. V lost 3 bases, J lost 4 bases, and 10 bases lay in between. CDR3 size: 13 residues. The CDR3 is CASSPSGRYEQYF. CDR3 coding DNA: TGTGCCAGCTCACCGTCTGGGCGTTACGAGCAGTACTTC.

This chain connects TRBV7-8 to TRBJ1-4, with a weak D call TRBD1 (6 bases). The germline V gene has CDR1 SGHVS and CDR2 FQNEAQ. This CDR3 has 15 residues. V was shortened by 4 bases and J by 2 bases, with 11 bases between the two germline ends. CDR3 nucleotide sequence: TGTGCCAGCAGCTCGTTAAGGGGGACTAATGAAAAACTGTTTTTT. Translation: CASSSLRGTNEKLFF.

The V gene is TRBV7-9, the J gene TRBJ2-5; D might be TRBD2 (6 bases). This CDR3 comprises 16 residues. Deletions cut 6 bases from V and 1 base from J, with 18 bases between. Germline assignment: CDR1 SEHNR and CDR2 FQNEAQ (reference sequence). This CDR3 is CASRPLPGGPQETQYF. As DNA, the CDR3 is TGTGCCAGCAGACCCCTCCCCGGGGGTCCCCAAGAGACCCAGTACTTC.

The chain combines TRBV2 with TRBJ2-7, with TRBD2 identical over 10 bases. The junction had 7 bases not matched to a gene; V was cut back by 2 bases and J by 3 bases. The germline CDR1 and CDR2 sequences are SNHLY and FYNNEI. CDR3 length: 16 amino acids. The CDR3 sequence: CASSERRSGGDYEQYF. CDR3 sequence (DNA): TGTGCCAGCAGTGAACGGAGGAGCGGGGGGGACTACGAGCAGTACTTC.